The 21 T cell receptor beta chains presented below share a single source sample, sequenced in a study of PD-L1 blockade in urothelial cancer. Assay: immunoSEQ multiplex PCR; the TCRdb copy retains only in-frame clones and omits some. The sample yields roughly 60,000 clones, more than 65% seen once. Sequencing was performed on PBMCs, taken around atezolizumab (anti-PD-L1) treatment. The source is a man aged 70-80 years with urothelial cancer.

V usage is TRBV10-3 and J usage is TRBJ1-4; no clear D gene. CDR1 is ENHRY, CDR2 SYGVKD, per germline. The CDR3 covers 15 residues. Trimming removed 0 bases from V and 8 bases from J, with 13 bases in between. The CDR3 DNA is TGTGCCATCAGTGAGTCATGGGGAGAGTTGGAAAAACTGTTTTTT. Its protein is CAISESWGELEKLFF.

The chain has TRBV25-1 and TRBJ2-1, with 10 bases fitting TRBD2. This CDR3 comprises 14 residues. The V gene end was trimmed by 6 bases and the J gene end by 12 bases; junction bases not matched to a gene: 11. Germline CDR1 is MGHDK and CDR2 is SYGVNS. The CDR3 nucleotides are TGTGCCAGCAGCGGGGGGCCGAGCGGGAGGGCGCAGTTCTTC. It encodes CASSGGPSGRAQFF.

The V gene is TRBV5-5, the J gene TRBJ2-3; D unresolved. V was cut by 4 bases and J by 0 bases, with 12 bases left in between. The germline V gene has CDR1 SGHKS and CDR2 YYEKEE (reference sequence). The CDR3 runs 15 residues. DNA of the CDR3: TGTGCCAGCAGCACCGCTCCCGGGAGCACAGATACGCAGTATTTT. Protein: CASSTAPGSTDTQYF. The entire variable domain, with the rest obtained from reference TRBV5-5 and TRBJ2-3, is as follows: DAGVTQSPTHLIKTRGQQVTLRCSPISGHKSVSWYQQVLGQGPQFIFQYYEKEERGRGNFPDRFSARQFPNYSSELNVNALLLGDSALYLCASSTAPGSTDTQYFGPGTRLTVL.

The chain uses TRBV5-1 and TRBJ1-1, with a tentative D call TRBD1 (5 bases). CDR1 and CDR2 from the germline V gene are SGHRS and YFSETQ. The CDR3 contains 13 residues. Deletions cut 2 bases from V and 4 bases from J, with 9 bases between. For the CDR3, the DNA is TGCGCCAGCAGCTTCCAGGGTGGCACTGAAGCTTTCTTT. This gives the protein CASSFQGGTEAFF. The variable domain in full, completed from reference TRBV5-1 and TRBJ1-1, reads KAGVTQTPRYLIKTRGQQVTLSCSPISGHRSVSWYQQTPGQGLQFLFEYFSETQRNKGNFPGRFSGRQFSNSRSEMNVSTLELGDSALYLCASSFQGGTEAFFGQGTRLTVV.

This chain links TRBV18 with TRBJ1-2; TRBD1 agrees at 10 bases. The CDR3 runs to 17 residues. The junction had 14 bases not matched to a gene; V was cut back by 5 bases and J by 5 bases. Germline CDR1 is KGHSH and CDR2 is LQKENI. In DNA form, the CDR3 reads TGTGCCAGCTCAGACAGGGGGCCGACAAGTAACCTGTATGGCTACACCTTC. Translation: CASSDRGPTSNLYGYTF. Using reference TRBV18 and TRBJ1-2 for the parts outside the CDR3, the full variable domain is NAGVMQNPRHLVRRRGQEARLRCSPMKGHSHVYWYRQLPEEGLKFMVYLQKENIIDESGMPKERFSAEFPKEGPSILRIQQVVRGDSAAYFCASSDRGPTSNLYGYTFGSGTRLTVV.

The count of this clone is one. The chain combines TRBV21-1 with TRBJ2-7; the D call of TRBD2 is as the table states it, not checked on the DNA. TRBV21-1 is labeled a pseudogene. The CDR3 has 16 residues. The CDR3 is CASSKSETSGTIEQYF. DNA of the CDR3: TGTGCCAGCAGCAAATCCGAGACTAGCGGGACTATCGAGCAGTACTTC.

This chain connects TRBV7-6 to TRBJ2-7; no clear D gene. The germline V gene encodes CDR1 SGHVS and CDR2 FNYEAQ. The V gene lost 8 bases and the J gene lost 0 bases, with 8 bases spanning the gap. CDR3 size: 12 residues. The CDR3 loop reads CASSAVSYEQYF. CDR3 nucleotides: TGTGCCAGCTCCGCAGTCTCCTACGAGCAGTACTTC.

The chain uses TRBV7-9 and TRBJ1-2; the match to TRBD1 covers 7 bases. After removal of 5 bases from V and 3 bases from J, the junction contained 6 bases not matched to a gene. CDR1 and CDR2 from the germline V gene are SEHNR and FQNEAQ (reference sequence). The CDR3 consists of 14 residues. The CDR3 coding sequence is TGTGCCAGCAGCCGGGACAGCGAGGACTATGGCTACACCTTC. Its protein is CASSRDSEDYGYTF.

The rearrangement links TRBV10-3 to TRBJ2-3; D unresolved. Germline CDR1 and CDR2: ENHRY and SYGVKD. Trimming took 4 bases from V and 0 from J, leaving 11 bases between them. The CDR3 is made up of 15 amino acids. This CDR3 is CAISALYPSTDTQYF. The CDR3 DNA follows: TGTGCCATCAGTGCCCTCTACCCTAGCACAGATACGCAGTATTTT.

The rearrangement uses TRBV7-9 and TRBJ2-2, with 7 bases identical to TRBD1. Germline V gene sequence: CDR1 SEHNR, CDR2 FQNEAQ (reference sequence). Unmatched junction bases numbered 0, after V lost 1 base and J lost 1 base. The CDR3 totals 15 residues. The CDR3 spells CASSLDRGNTGELFF. In DNA, the CDR3 is TGTGCCAGCAGCTTAGACAGGGGGAACACCGGGGAGCTGTTTTTT.

The V call is TRBV9, the J call TRBJ1-4; unclear D gene. V shed 3 bases and J shed 8 bases, with 17 bases lying between them. The CDR3 runs 15 residues. Germline V gene data show CDR1 as SGDLS and CDR2 as YYNGEE. The CDR3 coding sequence is TGTGCCAGCAGCGGCGGCTTCGGGTTGGCGGAAAAACTGTTTTTT. It specifies CASSGGFGLAEKLFF.

This clone came up once. The chain joins TRBV20-1 to TRBJ2-3; D remains unclear. This CDR3 has 10 amino acids. Looked up from germline, CDR1 is DFQATT and CDR2 is SNEGSKA (reference sequence). The V end was cut by 6 bases, the J end by 2 bases, with 3 bases between. The CDR3 nucleotides are TGCAGTGCCCTCACAGATACGCAGTATTTT. It translates to CSALTDTQYF.

This clone was seen a single time. This chain joins TRBV7-6 and TRBJ1-2; 12 nucleotides line up with TRBD1. V was clipped by 3 bases and J by 4 bases; unmatched bases: 9. The CDR3 length is 17 residues. Germline V CDR1 and CDR2: SGHVS, FNYEAQ. CDR3 in amino acids: CASSFSGTGGGGYGYTF. For the CDR3, the DNA is TGTGCCAGCAGCTTTTCCGGGACAGGGGGCGGTGGCTATGGCTACACCTTC.

This clone was seen a few times. The chain combines TRBV21-1 with TRBJ1-5. TRBV21-1 is deemed a pseudogene. The CDR3 runs 14 residues. Written as DNA, the CDR3 is TGTGCCAGCAGGGCACGGGGAGGCAATCAGCCCCAGCATTTT. This encodes CASRARGGNQPQHF.

Only a few counts were recorded for this clone. This chain joins TRBV30 and TRBJ1-1; D uncertain. This CDR3 is 12 amino acids long. Germline V CDR1 and CDR2: GTSNPN, SVGIG (reference sequence). V shed 0 bases and J shed 5 bases, with 7 bases lying between them. The DNA for the CDR3 is TGTGCCTGGAGTGTACGGGGAACTGAAGCTTTCTTT. This translates into CAWSVRGTEAFF.

The rearrangement joins TRBV19 to TRBJ2-7, with D possibly TRBD1 on 5 matching bases. This CDR3 contains 14 residues. The V and J ends lost 3 bases and 6 bases respectively, with 15 bases between them. Germline loops: CDR1 LNHDA, CDR2 SQIVND (reference sequence). CDR3 sequence: CASSIFVQGSEQYF. Written as DNA, the CDR3 is TGTGCCAGTAGTATTTTCGTGCAGGGATCCGAGCAGTACTTC.

V usage is TRBV25-1 and J usage is TRBJ2-2; D perhaps matches TRBD1 (5 bases). The CDR3 contains 15 residues. Trimming stripped 4 bases from V and 6 bases from J, with 15 bases between. Germline CDR1 reads MGHDK; CDR2 reads SYGVNS. CDR3 in DNA: TGTGCCAGCAGTGGTTGGGTGGAAGGGGCCGGGGAGCTGTTTTTT. Protein: CASSGWVEGAGELFF.

The chain recombines TRBV7-9 with TRBJ2-7; 9 bases line up with TRBD1. V dropped 5 bases and J dropped 2; count of bases not matched to a gene: 13. The germline V gene encodes CDR1 SEHNR and CDR2 FQNEAQ (reference sequence). CDR3 length: 17 residues. Here the CDR3 DNA reads TGTGCCAGCAGCCTAGTTATGTCGGGACAGGGACCCTACGAGCAGTACTTC. It encodes CASSLVMSGQGPYEQYF.

The J gene is TRBJ1-5, the V gene TRBV28, with D possibly TRBD1 on 5 matching bases. The ends were cut back, 1 base at V and 5 bases at J, with 12 bases in the middle. The CDR3 contains 15 residues. Germline values: CDR1 MDHEN, CDR2 SYDVKM. The CDR3 DNA follows: TGTGCCAGCAGTTTATTGTGGAGGGGCTATCAGCCCCAGCATTTT. The encoded protein is CASSLLWRGYQPQHF.

In this sample, this clone turned up a few times. The chain combines TRBV29-1 with TRBJ1-5; no firm D call. V lost 4 bases, J lost 0 bases, and 4 bases lay in between. Germline CDR1 SQVTM, CDR2 ANQGSEA. The CDR3 length is 12 residues. CDR3 DNA: TGCAGCGTTGCAAATAGCAATCAGCCCCAGCATTTT. Translated, it gives CSVANSNQPQHF.

In this sample, this clone turned up a few times. The V call is TRBV5-8, the J call TRBJ1-2; TRBD1 agrees at 9 bases. Per the germline V gene, CDR1 is SGHTS and CDR2 is YDEGEE. The CDR3 length is 18 residues. The V and J ends lost 3 bases and 4 bases, in that order; junction bases with no gene match: 16. The CDR3 sequence is CASSSRGTGTSSLYGYTF. CDR3 in DNA: TGTGCCAGCAGCTCAAGGGGGACAGGGACCTCGAGTCTCTATGGCTACACCTTC. Based on the CDR3 plus reference TRBV5-8 and TRBJ1-2, the full variable domain is EAGVTQSPTHLIKTRGQQATLRCSPISGHTSVYWYQQALGLGLQFLLWYDEGEERNRGNFPPRFSGRQFPNYSSELNVNALELEDSALYLCASSSRGTGTSSLYGYTFGSGTRLTVV.